A selection of T cell receptor beta chains follows, all from one sample in a study of CD8 T cells in Susac syndrome. A single record per CDR3 protein comes from TCRdb applying MiXCR to the immunoSEQ multiplex PCR reads. The sample yields 20,000 to 25,000 distinct CDR3 sequences, about 92% seen once. The sequencing input was CD8+ T cells from PBMCs. Every receptor here comes from a human donor in good health. Both conserved end residues are part of each CDR3. Fields, in order: D gene, V gene, clone size, J gene, CDR3 DNA, CDR3 protein. A D gene is named only where the DNA matches it firmly. A clone size is listed for some rows: how often the clone was seen (once, few, many), or a class if it is expanded.

d_call: TRBD1
v_call: TRBV7-9
clone_size: NA
j_call: TRBJ1-1
cdr3_nt: TGTGCCAGCAGTTCGGGACAGCTGAACACTGAAGCTTTCTTT
cdr3_aa: CASSSGQLNTEAFF

d_call: TRBD2
v_call: TRBV6-5
clone_size: NA
j_call: TRBJ2-3
cdr3_nt: TGTGCCAGCAGTTTATCCCCGACTAGCGGGGGAGATACGCAGTATTTT
cdr3_aa: CASSLSPTSGGDTQYF

d_call: NA
v_call: TRBV7-9
clone_size: NA
j_call: TRBJ2-7
cdr3_nt: TGTGCCAGCAGTCCCGCCGGCGGTCACGAGCAGTACTTC
cdr3_aa: CASSPAGGHEQYF

d_call: TRBD2
v_call: TRBV6-2/TRBV6-3
clone_size: NA
j_call: TRBJ2-1
cdr3_nt: TGTGCCAGCAGCTTCACTAGCGCTGAGCAGTTCTTC
cdr3_aa: CASSFTSAEQFF

d_call: TRBD2
v_call: TRBV29-1
clone_size: NA
j_call: TRBJ2-7
cdr3_nt: TGCAGCGCCGGCGGGGCGGCGGGGGGTCGGCACTACGAGCAGTACTTC
cdr3_aa: CSAGGAAGGRHYEQYF

d_call: NA
v_call: TRBV4-3
clone_size: few
j_call: TRBJ2-7
cdr3_nt: TGCGCCAGCAGCCAAGGTACTTGGATGGGCGAGCAGTACTTC
cdr3_aa: CASSQGTWMGEQYF

d_call: NA
v_call: TRBV2
clone_size: NA
j_call: TRBJ2-2
cdr3_nt: TGTGCCAGCAGTGAGGGCACTTTCGGGCCCGGGGAGCTGTTTTTT
cdr3_aa: CASSEGTFGPGELFF

d_call: NA
v_call: TRBV12-3/TRBV12-4
clone_size: NA
j_call: TRBJ1-2
cdr3_nt: TGTGCCAGCAGTACCGCAACGCGTACTAACTATGGCTACACCTTC
cdr3_aa: CASSTATRTNYGYTF

d_call: TRBD2
v_call: TRBV6-5
clone_size: NA
j_call: TRBJ2-1
cdr3_nt: TGTGCCAGCAGAAGACTAGCGGGGGTAGGGAATGAGCAGTTCTTC
cdr3_aa: CASRRLAGVGNEQFF

d_call: NA
v_call: TRBV5-1
clone_size: NA
j_call: TRBJ1-2
cdr3_nt: TGCGCCAGCAGCTTGGCAGGGGCGGATGGCTACACCTTC
cdr3_aa: CASSLAGADGYTF

d_call: NA
v_call: TRBV29-1
clone_size: NA
j_call: TRBJ2-2
cdr3_nt: TGCAGCGCCCGGGACGTGGGGGCAGACACCGGGGAGCTGTTTTTT
cdr3_aa: CSARDVGADTGELFF

d_call: TRBD2
v_call: TRBV7-9
clone_size: NA
j_call: TRBJ2-2
cdr3_nt: TGTGCCAGCAGCCCTGATTTGAGCGGGGGCCCTACCGGGGAGCTGTTTTTT
cdr3_aa: CASSPDLSGGPTGELFF

d_call: TRBD1
v_call: TRBV15
clone_size: NA
j_call: TRBJ1-5
cdr3_nt: TGTGCCACCAGCGGCGGGGGACAGTATAGCAATCAGCCCCAGCATTTT
cdr3_aa: CATSGGGQYSNQPQHF

d_call: NA
v_call: TRBV7-9
clone_size: NA
j_call: TRBJ2-5
cdr3_nt: TGTGCCAGCAGCTTAGCTTTCGTCCAAGAGGCGCAGTACTTC
cdr3_aa: CASSLAFVQEAQYF

d_call: NA
v_call: TRBV29-1
clone_size: NA
j_call: TRBJ1-2
cdr3_nt: TGCAGCGTTGAAGATAACGGAGCTAACTATGGCTACACCTTC
cdr3_aa: CSVEDNGANYGYTF

d_call: NA
v_call: TRBV7-9
clone_size: NA
j_call: TRBJ1-2
cdr3_nt: TGTGCCAGCAGCTATCCAGGGTCTAGTGGCTACACCTTC
cdr3_aa: CASSYPGSSGYTF

d_call: NA
v_call: TRBV9
clone_size: NA
j_call: TRBJ2-7
cdr3_nt: TGTGCCAGCAGCGGAAGGGCCGGACAGCTCTACGAGCAGTACTTC
cdr3_aa: CASSGRAGQLYEQYF

d_call: NA
v_call: TRBV5-1
clone_size: NA
j_call: TRBJ1-5
cdr3_nt: TGCGCCAGCAGCTTCATACCAGGGGCCAGGGAAAAAGATCAGCCCCAGCATTTT
cdr3_aa: CASSFIPGAREKDQPQHF

d_call: NA
v_call: TRBV27
clone_size: NA
j_call: TRBJ2-1
cdr3_nt: TGTGCCAGCAGTTTGAGCCGACGCAATGAGCAGTTCTTC
cdr3_aa: CASSLSRRNEQFF

d_call: NA
v_call: TRBV13
clone_size: NA
j_call: TRBJ1-1
cdr3_nt: TGTGCCAGCAGATCCGGGACAAATGAAGCTTTCTTT
cdr3_aa: CASRSGTNEAFF

d_call: TRBD1
v_call: TRBV7-9
clone_size: NA
j_call: TRBJ2-7
cdr3_nt: TGTGCCAGCAGCTTCCCCCAGGGGGTGGGCGAGCAGTACTTC
cdr3_aa: CASSFPQGVGEQYF

d_call: NA
v_call: TRBV5-4
clone_size: NA
j_call: TRBJ2-1
cdr3_nt: TGTGCCAGCAGCTTGGAGTGGGGGCCCCAGTTCTTC
cdr3_aa: CASSLEWGPQFF